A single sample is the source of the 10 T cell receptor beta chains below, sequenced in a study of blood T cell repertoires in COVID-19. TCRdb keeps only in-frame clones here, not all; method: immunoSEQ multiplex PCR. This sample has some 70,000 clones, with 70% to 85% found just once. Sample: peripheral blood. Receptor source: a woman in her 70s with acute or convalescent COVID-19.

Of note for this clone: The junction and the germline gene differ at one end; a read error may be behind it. As DNA, the CDR3 is TGTGCCACGAGCGGGGGGGACTGGCAGCTCTTC. The encoded protein is CATSGGDWQLF. This rearrangement joins TRBV19 to TRBJ2-1; 10 bases line up with TRBD2. This CDR3 has 11 residues. Germline CDR1 reads LNHDA; CDR2 reads SQIVND (reference sequence).

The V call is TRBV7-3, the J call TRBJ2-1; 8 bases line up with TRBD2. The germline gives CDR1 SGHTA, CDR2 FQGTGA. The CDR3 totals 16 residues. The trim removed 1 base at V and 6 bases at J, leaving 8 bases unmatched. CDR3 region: CASSLRFVAGINEQFF. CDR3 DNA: TGTGCCAGCAGCTTAAGGTTCGTAGCGGGAATCAATGAGCAGTTCTTC.

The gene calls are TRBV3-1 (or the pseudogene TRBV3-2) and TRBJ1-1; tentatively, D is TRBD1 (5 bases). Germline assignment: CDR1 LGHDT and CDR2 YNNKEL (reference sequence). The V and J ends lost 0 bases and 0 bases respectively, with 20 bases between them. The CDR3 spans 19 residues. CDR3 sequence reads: CASSQEGLVRIDMNTEAFF. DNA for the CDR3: TGTGCCAGCAGCCAAGAGGGGCTTGTACGGATTGATATGAACACTGAAGCTTTCTTT.

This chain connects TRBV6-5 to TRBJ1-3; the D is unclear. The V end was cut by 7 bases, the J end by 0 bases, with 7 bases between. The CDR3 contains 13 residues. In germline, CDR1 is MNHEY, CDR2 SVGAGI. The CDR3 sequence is CASTFGSGNTIYF. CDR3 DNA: TGTGCCAGCACCTTCGGCTCTGGAAACACCATATATTTT.

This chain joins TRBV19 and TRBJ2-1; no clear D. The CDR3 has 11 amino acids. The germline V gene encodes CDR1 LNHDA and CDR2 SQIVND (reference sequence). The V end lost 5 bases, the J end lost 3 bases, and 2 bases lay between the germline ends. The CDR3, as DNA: TGTGCCAGTAGTCACTACAATGAGCAGTTCTTC. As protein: CASSHYNEQFF.

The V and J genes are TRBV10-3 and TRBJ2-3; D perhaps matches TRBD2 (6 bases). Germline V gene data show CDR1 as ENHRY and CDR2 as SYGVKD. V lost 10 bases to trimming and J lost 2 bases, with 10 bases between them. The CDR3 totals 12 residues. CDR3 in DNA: TGTGCCACCCTGGACTACACAGATACGCAGTATTTT. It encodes CATLDYTDTQYF.

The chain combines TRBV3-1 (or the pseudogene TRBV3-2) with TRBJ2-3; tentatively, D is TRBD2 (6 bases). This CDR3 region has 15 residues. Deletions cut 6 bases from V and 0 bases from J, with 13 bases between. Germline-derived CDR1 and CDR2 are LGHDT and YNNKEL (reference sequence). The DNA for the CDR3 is TGTGCCAGCAGTCGGGAGCCATGGAGCACAGATACGCAGTATTTT. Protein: CASSREPWSTDTQYF.

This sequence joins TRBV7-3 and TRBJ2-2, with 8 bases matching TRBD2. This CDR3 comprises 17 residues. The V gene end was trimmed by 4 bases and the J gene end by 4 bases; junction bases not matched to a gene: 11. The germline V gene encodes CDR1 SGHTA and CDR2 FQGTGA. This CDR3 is CASSSSGGPSGTGELFF. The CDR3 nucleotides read TGTGCCAGCAGCTCATCGGGAGGGCCCTCCGGCACCGGGGAGCTGTTTTTT.

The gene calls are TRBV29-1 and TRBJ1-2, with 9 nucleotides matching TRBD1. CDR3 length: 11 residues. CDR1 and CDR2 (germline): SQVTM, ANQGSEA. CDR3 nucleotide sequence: TGCACCTGGACAGGGGAACCTGGCTACACCTTC. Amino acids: CTWTGEPGYTF.

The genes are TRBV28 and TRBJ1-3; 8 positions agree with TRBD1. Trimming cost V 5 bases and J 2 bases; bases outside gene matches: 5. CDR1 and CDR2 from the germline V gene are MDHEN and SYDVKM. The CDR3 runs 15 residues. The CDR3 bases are TGTGCCAGCAGTCTTCAGGGGGCCACTGGAAACACCATATATTTT. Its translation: CASSLQGATGNTIYF. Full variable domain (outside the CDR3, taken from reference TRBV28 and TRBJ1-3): DVKVTQSSRYLVKRTGEKVFLECVQDMDHENMFWYRQDPGLGLRLIYFSYDVKMKEKGDIPEGYSVSREKKERFSLILESASTNQTSMYLCASSLQGATGNTIYFGEGSWLTVV.